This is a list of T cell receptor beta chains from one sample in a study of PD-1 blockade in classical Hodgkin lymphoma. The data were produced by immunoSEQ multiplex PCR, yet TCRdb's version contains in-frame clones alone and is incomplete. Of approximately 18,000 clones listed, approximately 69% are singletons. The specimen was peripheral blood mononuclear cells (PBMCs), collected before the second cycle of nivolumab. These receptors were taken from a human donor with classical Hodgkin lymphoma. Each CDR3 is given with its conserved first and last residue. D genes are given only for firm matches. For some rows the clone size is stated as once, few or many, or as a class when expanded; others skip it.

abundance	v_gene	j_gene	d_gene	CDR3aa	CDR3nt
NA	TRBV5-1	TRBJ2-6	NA	CASRGVAGANVLTF	TGCGCCAGCAGGGGGGTGGCAGGGGCCAACGTCCTGACTTTC
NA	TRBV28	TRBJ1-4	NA	CASSFVGSYNEKLFF	TGTGCCAGCAGTTTCGTGGGCAGCTATAATGAAAAACTGTTTTTT
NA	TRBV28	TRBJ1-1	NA	CASRTGTTVNEAFF	TGTGCCAGCAGGACCGGGACAACCGTCAATGAAGCTTTCTTT
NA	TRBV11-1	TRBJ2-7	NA	CASSFNAGRNYEQYF	TGTGCCAGCAGCTTTAACGCGGGACGGAACTACGAGCAGTACTTC
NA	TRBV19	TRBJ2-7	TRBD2	CASSPHRTSGLVYF	TGTGCCAGTAGTCCTCATAGGACTAGCGGGTTGGTTTACTTC
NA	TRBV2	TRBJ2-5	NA	CASSESVQETQYF	TGTGCCAGCAGTGAGTCGGTCCAAGAGACCCAGTACTTC
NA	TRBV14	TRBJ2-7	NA	CASSATYEQYF	TGTGCCAGCAGCGCCACCTACGAGCAGTACTTC
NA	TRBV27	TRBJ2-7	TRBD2	CASSVGTSVTYEQYF	TGTGCCAGCAGTGTCGGGACTAGCGTAACCTACGAGCAGTACTTC
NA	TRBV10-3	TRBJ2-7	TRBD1	CAISGGSGQGQIEQYF	TGTGCCATCAGTGGGGGTTCGGGACAGGGGCAAATCGAGCAGTACTTC
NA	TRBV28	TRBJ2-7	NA	CASSFIAETPSREQYF	TGTGCCAGCAGTTTTATCGCAGAGACACCCAGTCGTGAGCAGTACTTC
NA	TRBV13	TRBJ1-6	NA	CASSLGQGHNSPLHF	TGTGCCAGCAGCTTAGGCCAGGGGCATAATTCACCCCTCCACTTT
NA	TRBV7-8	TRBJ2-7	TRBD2	CASSLWRSGSGEQYF	TGTGCCAGCAGCTTATGGCGCAGCGGGAGTGGGGAGCAGTACTTC
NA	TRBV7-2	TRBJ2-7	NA	CASRTGPDYEQYF	TGTGCCAGCAGGACCGGGCCTGACTACGAGCAGTACTTC
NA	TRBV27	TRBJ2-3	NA	CASSSSPPSAYSTDTQYF	TGTGCCAGCAGCTCCTCACCCCCTAGCGCATATAGCACAGATACGCAGTATTTT
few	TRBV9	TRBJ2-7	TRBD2	CASSETGTRVHEQYF	TGTGCCAGCAGCGAAACCGGGACTAGGGTTCACGAGCAGTACTTC
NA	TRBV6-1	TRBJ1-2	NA	CASREAGSYGYTF	TGTGCCAGCAGGGAAGCGGGGAGCTATGGCTACACCTTC
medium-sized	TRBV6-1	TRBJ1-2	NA	CASSESVGNYGYTF	TGTGCCAGCAGTGAAAGCGTAGGGAACTATGGCTACACCTTC
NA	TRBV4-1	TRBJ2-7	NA	CASSQGGGIYEQYF	TGCGCCAGCAGCCAAGGGGGTGGGATTTACGAGCAGTACTTC
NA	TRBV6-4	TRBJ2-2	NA	CASSDRTGELFF	TGTGCCAGCAGTGACCGCACCGGGGAGCTGTTTTTT
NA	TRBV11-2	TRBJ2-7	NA	CASSLGSFGEQYF	TGTGCCAGCAGCTTAGGATCGTTCGGGGAGCAGTACTTC
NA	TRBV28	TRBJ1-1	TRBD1	CASNQQGGNTEAFF	TGTGCCAGCAACCAACAGGGGGGGAACACTGAAGCTTTCTTT
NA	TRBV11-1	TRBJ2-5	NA	CASSFGMLQETQYF	TGTGCCAGCAGCTTCGGTATGCTCCAAGAGACCCAGTACTTC
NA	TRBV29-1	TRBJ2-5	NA	CSVMVRQEQETQYF	TGCAGCGTTATGGTAAGGCAGGAACAAGAGACCCAGTACTTC
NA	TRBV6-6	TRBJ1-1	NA	CASSYSGGIEAFF	TGTGCCAGCAGTTACTCAGGGGGAATTGAAGCTTTCTTT
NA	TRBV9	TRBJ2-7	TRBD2	CASSAGTSREQYF	TGTGCCAGCAGCGCGGGGACTAGCCGGGAGCAGTACTTC
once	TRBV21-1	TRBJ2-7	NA	CASSETRDAHSYEQYF	TGTGCCAGCAGCGAAACCCGGGACGCCCACTCCTACGAGCAGTACTTC
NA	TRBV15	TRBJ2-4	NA	CATSIPGHKKNIQYF	TGTGCCACCAGCATTCCGGGACACAAAAAAAACATTCAGTACTTC
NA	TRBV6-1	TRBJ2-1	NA	CASGISYNEQFF	TGTGCCAGCGGAATCTCCTACAATGAGCAGTTCTTC
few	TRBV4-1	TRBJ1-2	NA	CASSQGWTGPYYGYTF	TGCGCCAGCAGCCAGGGTTGGACCGGGCCCTATTATGGCTACACCTTC
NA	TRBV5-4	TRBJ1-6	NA	CASRGQGDSPLHF	TGTGCCAGCAGAGGTCAGGGTGATTCACCCCTCCACTTT
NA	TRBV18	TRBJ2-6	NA	CASSPRDGYSGANVLTF	TGTGCCAGCTCACCACGGGACGGTTACTCTGGGGCCAACGTCCTGACTTTC
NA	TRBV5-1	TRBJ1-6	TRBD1	CASSSGQGSSSPLHF	TGCGCCAGCAGCTCAGGACAGGGGTCATCTTCACCCCTCCACTTT
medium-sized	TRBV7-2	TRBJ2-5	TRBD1	CASSSPGQGVRETQYF	TGTGCCAGCAGCTCGCCGGGACAGGGGGTTCGGGAGACCCAGTACTTC
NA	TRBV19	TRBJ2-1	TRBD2	CASRTKSGRAYNEQFF	TGTGCCAGTAGAACAAAAAGCGGGAGGGCCTACAATGAGCAGTTCTTC
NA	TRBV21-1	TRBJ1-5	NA	CASSKGRDRGLSNQPQHF	TGTGCCAGCAGCAAAGGGCGGGACAGGGGACTAAGCAATCAGCCCCAGCATTTT
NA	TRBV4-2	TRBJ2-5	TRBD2	CASSLRGGSSGNQETQYF	TGTGCCAGCAGCCTCCGAGGAGGATCTAGCGGGAACCAAGAGACCCAGTACTTC
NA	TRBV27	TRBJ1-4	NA	CASSLALSQGEKLFF	TGTGCCAGCAGTCTAGCGCTCAGCCAGGGTGAAAAACTGTTTTTT
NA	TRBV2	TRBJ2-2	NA	CASSYKGTGELFF	TGTGCCAGCAGTTATAAGGGAACCGGGGAGCTGTTTTTT
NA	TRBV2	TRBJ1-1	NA	CASSVRGSDEAFF	TGTGCCAGCAGTGTCAGGGGATCGGATGAAGCTTTCTTT
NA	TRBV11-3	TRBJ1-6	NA	CASSLGSNSPLHF	TGTGCCAGCAGCTTAGGATCGAATTCACCCCTCCACTTT
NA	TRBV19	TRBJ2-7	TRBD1	CASSRDRGTYEQYF	TGTGCCAGTAGTCGTGACAGGGGGACCTACGAGCAGTACTTC
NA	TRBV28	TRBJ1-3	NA	CASSPTLTGMTTFSGNTIYF	TGTGCCAGCAGTCCAACCCTTACAGGGATGACCACGTTCTCTGGAAACACCATATATTTT
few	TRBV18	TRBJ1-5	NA	CASSPAGSTQPQHF	TGTGCCAGCTCACCAGCAGGCTCTACGCAGCCCCAGCATTTT
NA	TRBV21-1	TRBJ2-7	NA	CASSEPGTGGGEQYF	TGTGCCAGCAGCGAGCCCGGGACAGGGGGCGGCGAGCAGTACTTC
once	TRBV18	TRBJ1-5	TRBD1	CASSPGTGSSNQPQHF	TGTGCCAGCTCACCTGGGACAGGGAGTAGCAATCAGCCCCAGCATTTT
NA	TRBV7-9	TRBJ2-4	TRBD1	CASSPPLRQGGKNIQYF	TGTGCCAGCAGCCCACCTTTACGACAGGGCGGCAAAAACATTCAGTACTTC
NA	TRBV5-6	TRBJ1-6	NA	CASRFGRGSPLHF	TGTGCCAGCAGGTTCGGCAGGGGTTCACCCCTCCACTTT
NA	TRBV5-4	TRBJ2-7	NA	CASSQDFEYEQYF	TGTGCCAGCAGCCAAGATTTTGAGTACGAGCAGTACTTC
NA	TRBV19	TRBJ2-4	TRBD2	CASSVGLAGVLKSVQYF	TGTGCCAGTAGTGTCGGACTAGCGGGAGTGTTGAAGAGCGTTCAGTACTTC
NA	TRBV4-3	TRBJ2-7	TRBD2	CASSQWTSGSYEQYF	TGCGCCAGCAGCCAATGGACTAGCGGGAGCTACGAGCAGTACTTC
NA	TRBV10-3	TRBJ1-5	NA	CAISDGQGTQPQHF	TGTGCCATCAGTGACGGTCAGGGGACACAGCCCCAGCATTTT